A single T cell receptor beta chain is shown here with its context. CDR3 length: 13 amino acids. J was trimmed by 6 bases and V by 6 bases; bases with no gene match: 3. Germline CDR1 reads MNHEY; CDR2 reads SMNVEV (reference sequence). This entry comes from a study of blood T cell repertoires in COVID-19. In the study overall: Samples representing acute and convalescent COVID-19 were sourced from the United States, Italy and Spain.

Only in-frame clones appear in the TCRdb table, and some are missing; sequencing was by immunoSEQ multiplex PCR. The sample includes around 200,000 clones, over 80% of them seen just once. The specimen was peripheral blood. The sequence derives from a woman aged 40 to 55 with acute or convalescent COVID-19. The chain uses TRBV27 and TRBJ1-1; 11 bases are shared with TRBD1. The chain's CDR3 is CASRDRGLAEAFF. DNA for the CDR3: TGTGCCAGCAGGGACAGGGGGCTGGCTGAAGCTTTCTTT.